The 10 T cell receptor beta chains given below trace back to one sample, sequenced in a study of neoadjuvant nivolumab and ipilimumab in lung cancer (dated by TCRdb to the early 2020s). Library prep was done by the immunoSEQ multiplex PCR assay. TCRdb's version of the immuneACCESS table is confined to in-frame rearrangements and falls short of the full clone set. An unresolved V gene accounts for under half of the shortfall where checked; the remainder is of unknown origin. This sample gives tens of thousands of clones in total; nearly 90% of them show up just once. The top ten hold approximately 3.3% of the sample. What this sample's time point label stands for: pretherapy, before neoadjuvant immune checkpoint inhibitors. This specimen was peripheral blood, taken before neoadjuvant nivolumab, alone or with ipilimumab. The origin of the receptors is an adult with non-small cell lung cancer.

In its sample, this clone is medium-sized (0.01 to 0.1%). V gene TRBV30 combines with J gene TRBJ2-3; 9 bases line up with TRBD1. The ends lost 1 base at V and 5 bases at J; junction bases unmatched: 4. Germline loops: CDR1 GTSNPN, CDR2 SVGIG (reference sequence). The CDR3 loop spans 14 amino acids. CDR3 coding DNA: TGTGCCTGGAGTGGACAGGGGGAAAAAGATACGCAGTATTTT. This encodes CAWSGQGEKDTQYF.

The J gene is TRBJ2-3, the V gene TRBV9, with D hard to call. Between the trimmed V and J ends, which lost 0 bases and 4 bases, there was a span of 3 bases. Germline-derived CDR1 and CDR2 are SGDLS and YYNGEE. The length of the CDR3 is 12 residues. CDR3 bases: TGTGCCAGCAGCGTAGAAGCAGATACGCAGTATTTT. Its protein is CASSVEADTQYF. The full variable domain, its missing parts supplied by reference TRBV9 and TRBJ2-3, is DSGVTQTPKHLITATGQRVTLRCSPRSGDLSVYWYQQSLDQGLQFLIQYYNGEERAKGNILERFSAQQFPDLHSELNLSSLELGDSALYFCASSVEADTQYFGPGTRLTVL.

In this sample, this clone turned up once. The chain carries TRBV15 and TRBJ2-7, with TRBD2 identical over 7 bases. V trimming: 2 bases; J trimming: 1 base; junction bases outside the gene matches: 2. The CDR3 covers 14 residues. Germline CDR1 and CDR2: LNHNV and YYDKDF (reference sequence). The CDR3 region is CATSRLAASYEQYF. The CDR3 DNA is TGTGCCACCAGCAGACTAGCGGCGTCCTACGAGCAGTACTTC.

The V gene is TRBV18, the J gene TRBJ1-1; D ambiguous. The V gene lost 3 bases and the J gene lost 4 bases, with 9 bases spanning the gap. Germline assignment: CDR1 KGHSH and CDR2 LQKENI. This CDR3 region has 13 residues. The CDR3, as DNA: TGTGCCAGCTCACCGGGGAGGTCCACTGAAGCTTTCTTT. Translating it yields CASSPGRSTEAFF.

This clone was picked up a small number of times. The J gene is TRBJ2-2, the V gene TRBV7-2; 10 positions match TRBD2. There are 14 residues in the CDR3. J gave up 6 bases and V 2 bases, and 0 bases lay outside the gene matches. Germline loops: CDR1 SGHTA, CDR2 FQGNSA. The CDR3 reads CASSLLAGAGELFF. CDR3 DNA: TGTGCCAGCAGCTTACTAGCGGGAGCCGGGGAGCTGTTTTTT.

V and J are TRBV7-9 and TRBJ1-4; D remains ambiguous. The CDR3 spans 18 residues. CDR1 is SEHNR, CDR2 FQNEAQ, per germline (reference sequence). V lost 0 bases, J lost 4 bases, and 18 bases lay in between. The CDR3 DNA reads TGTGCCAGCAGCTTAGCGAGGAGGGTTTACCGAGATAATGAAAAACTGTTTTTT. Its translation is CASSLARRVYRDNEKLFF. The full variable domain, rest sourced from reference TRBV7-9 and TRBJ1-4, is DTGVSQNPRHKITKRGQNVTFRCDPISEHNRLYWYRQTLGQGPEFLTYFQNEAQLEKSRLLSDRFSAERPKGSFSTLEIQRTEQGDSAMYLCASSLARRVYRDNEKLFFGSGTQLSVL.

This sequence joins TRBV11-3 and TRBJ1-2, with 9 positions matching TRBD1. The ends lost 0 bases at V and 3 bases at J; junction bases unmatched: 8. This CDR3 has 17 residues. Looked up from germline, CDR1 is SGHNT and CDR2 is YENEEA. Here the CDR3 reads CASSLDPLGQGYYGYTF. The DNA of the CDR3 is TGTGCCAGCAGCTTAGATCCGCTGGGACAGGGATACTATGGCTACACCTTC.

The chain is built from TRBV6-5 and TRBJ1-2; D may be TRBD1 (6 bases). Trimming pared 0 bases from V and 8 bases from J, leaving 13 bases between. The CDR3 is made up of 14 amino acids. CDR1 and CDR2 from the germline V gene are MNHEY and SVGAGI. In nucleotides, the CDR3 is TGTGCCAGCAGTTACTCTGGCAGGGGACGAGGCTACACCTTC. Amino acids: CASSYSGRGRGYTF.

This clone was detected once. The chain links TRBV5-5 to TRBJ2-3, with 8 bases that match TRBD1. The ends lost 4 bases at V and 0 bases at J; junction bases unmatched: 7. CDR1 and CDR2 (germline): SGHKS, YYEKEE (reference sequence). The CDR3 runs to 16 residues. CDR3 nucleotide sequence: TGTGCCAGCAGCGCCGGGACAGGCCCTAGCACAGATACGCAGTATTTT. Encoded protein: CASSAGTGPSTDTQYF.

The chain combines TRBV6-6 with TRBJ1-2, with 7 bases fitting TRBD1. The length of the CDR3 is 14 residues. The V segment lost 6 bases and the J segment 3 bases; nucleotides outside the gene matches: 7. CDR1 is MNHNY and CDR2 is SVGAGI in the germline V gene (reference sequence). CDR3: CASRAGGSDYGYTF. The CDR3 region has the DNA TGTGCCAGCAGAGCAGGGGGGTCGGACTATGGCTACACCTTC.